Sequencing of this T cell receptor beta chain was carried out in a study of regulatory T cells in long-lasting Graves disease. Study overall: Duration of antithyroid drug therapy among newly diagnosed Graves' patients was under 3 months. Overall study results and limits: Persistent disease favored TRBV28, TRBJ1-2 and TRBJ2-5.

There are many counts of this clonotype. Its antigen is unknown. Building the TCR beta libraries relied on iRepertoire HTBI primers, and CDR3 regions underwent Arm-PCR. A single record per CDR3 protein comes from TCRdb applying MiXCR to the multiplex PCR reads. The table includes around 500,000 distinct CDR3 sequences, roughly 14% detected once. The CDR3 length is 13 residues. V lost 3 bases and J 6 bases, leaving 11 bases between the germline ends. The time point is: newly diagnosed GD, antithyroid drugs for less than 3 months. The TCR library used RNA extracted from PBMCs. These same records also appear under a second study, on T cells in Graves' hyperthyroidism and ophthalmopathy.

The genes are TRBV12-3 or TRBV12-4 and TRBJ1-2; possibly TRBD1 for D (5 bases). The source was peripheral blood mononuclear cells (PBMCs), collected at new diagnosis, from a patient treated with antithyroid drugs. The sequence derives from a man aged 25 to 40 with Graves disease. The DNA of the CDR3 is TGTGCCAGCAGTTTCCGACGGGGACATGGCTACACCTTC. This codes for CASSFRRGHGYTF.